Included here is one T cell receptor beta chain sequence, with context. Its matching antigen is unknown. A far bigger clonotype differs at one base, so this is likely a read error. Imaging by CT and PET/CT found every patient node-negative, and no patient had prior chemotherapy, radiotherapy or other malignancies. The record originates from a study of prognosis after radiotherapy for stage I lung cancer. Regarding the study as a whole: Patients given stereotactic body radiation therapy showed fewer unique TCR clones afterward, median approximately 10,000 versus 7,000. In patients who developed distant metastases, Shannon entropy measured after stereotactic body radiation therapy was lower, and baseline Shannon entropy was not associated with metastases.

Genomic DNA provided the template from which TCR beta CDR3 was amplified by two-round multiplex PCR. TRBV and TRBJ genes each had their own specific primers in first-round PCR. Universal primers were used in the second PCR round. Via MiXCR, TCRdb re-called the multiplex PCR reads, giving one row per CDR3 protein. The data show roughly 11,000 distinct CDR3 sequences, around a third seen once. CDR1 and CDR2 from the germline V gene are MNHEY and SVGEGT. V was pared by 6 bases and J by 7 bases, with 21 bases between. CDR3 length equals 16 residues. The sample was PBMCs, taken before or after stereotactic body radiation therapy (not recorded which). The TCR comes from a donor over 45 with non-small cell lung cancer. This chain joins TRBV6-2 or TRBV6-3 and TRBJ2-2; D remains unclear. The chain's CDR3 is CASSTKSTPVVGELFF. The CDR3 DNA sequence: TGTGCCAGCAGCACCAAATCGACCCCGGTCGTCGGGGAGCTGTTTTTT.